This T cell receptor (beta chain) was documented in a study of T cell changes during pregnancy in multiple sclerosis. Germline V lookup: CDR1 LGHNA, CDR2 YNFKEQ. Trimming shortened V by 7 bases and J by 2 bases, and 12 bases separated the two germline ends. This CDR3 region has 13 residues. TCRdb keeps only in-frame clones here, not all; method: immunoSEQ multiplex PCR. Of 99,000 or so clones detected, 80% to 95% appear once; the ten largest clones hold 0.99%. The V and J genes are TRBV4-2 and TRBJ2-7; tentatively, D is TRBD2 (6 bases). The source material was peripheral blood, sampled after pregnancy. The receptor's source is a female donor with multiple sclerosis, enrolled in a pregnancy study. For the CDR3, the DNA is TGTGCCAGCACCGACCCGGGAGCCTACGAGCAGTACTTC. Its translation: CASTDPGAYEQYF.